Listed here are 17 T cell receptor beta chains from one sample, sequenced in a study of blood T cell repertoires in COVID-19. Repertoires were generated with immunoSEQ multiplex PCR, while TCRdb's copy carries only in-frame clones and drops some. The sample shows 200,000 to 250,000 clones, 85% to 90% of them seen only once. Sequenced material: PBMCs or T cells enriched from blood (not recorded which). All receptors derive from a man between 45 and 60 years old who had been exposed to COVID-19.

The chain links TRBV11-2 to TRBJ1-1; no definite D call. CDR1 and CDR2 (germline): SGHAT, FQNNGV. This CDR3 has 14 amino acids. The ends were cut back, 10 bases at V and 1 base at J, with 16 bases in the middle. The CDR3 DNA sequence: TGTGCCACCCCGATAGGCGGCCGGAACACTGAAGCTTTCTTT. The encoded protein is CATPIGGRNTEAFF.

This chain connects TRBV4-2 to TRBJ2-3; weak D call: TRBD2 (5 bases). From germline, CDR1 is LGHNA and CDR2 YNFKEQ. V lost 0 bases and J lost 2, with 9 bases in between. This CDR3 is 15 amino acids long. The CDR3 here is CASSQDILVTDTQYF. For the CDR3, the DNA is TGTGCCAGCAGCCAAGATATACTAGTCACAGATACGCAGTATTTT.

The rearrangement links TRBV6-6 to TRBJ2-5, with D perhaps matching TRBD2 (6 bases). There are 13 residues in the CDR3. V gave up 8 bases and J gave up 2 bases, with 12 bases separating them. Per the germline V gene, CDR1 is MNHNY and CDR2 is SVGAGI (reference sequence). The CDR3 reads CASGSRGQETQYF. Written as DNA, the CDR3 is TGTGCCAGCGGAAGCCGGGGGCAAGAGACCCAGTACTTC.

The chain combines TRBV29-1 with TRBJ2-1; 11 bases align to TRBD2. The CDR3 has 13 amino acids. CDR1 is SQVTM, CDR2 ANQGSEA, per germline. With 6 bases clipped from V and 10 bases from J, the junction kept 8 bases outside the gene matches. The CDR3 DNA reads as TGCAGCGTCTCTAGCGGGAGGCTTACAGAGCAGTTCTTC. Protein product: CSVSSGRLTEQFF.

This sequence joins TRBV5-1 and TRBJ1-1, with a possible D match to TRBD1 (6 bases). The CDR3 contains 15 residues. Germline V gives CDR1 SGHRS, CDR2 YFSETQ. V dropped 3 bases and J dropped 1 base, with 13 bases sitting between them. CDR3 coding DNA: TGCGCCAGCAGCTCACAGGGATCGGGGAACACTGAAGCTTTCTTT. This gives the protein CASSSQGSGNTEAFF.

This chain uses TRBV5-4 with TRBJ1-2; 8 positions agree with TRBD1. The germline V gene encodes CDR1 SGHNT and CDR2 YYREEE (reference sequence). With V trimmed by 7 bases and J by 1 base, 3 bases remained unmatched. The CDR3 contains 13 residues. CDR3 bases: TGTGCCAGCGGGGGACAGGTTAACTATGGCTACACCTTC. It codes for CASGGQVNYGYTF.

The CDR3 nucleotides are TGTGCCAGCACCCTCGGGGGACACTATGGCTACACCTTC. Its translation: CASTLGGHYGYTF. The rearrangement uses TRBV5-4 and TRBJ1-2, with D perhaps TRBD1 (5 bases). V lost 6 bases, J lost 3 bases, and 12 bases lay in between. This CDR3 spans 13 amino acids. The germline CDR1 and CDR2 sequences are SGHNT and YYREEE (reference sequence).

This rearrangement joins TRBV19 to TRBJ1-2; tentative D call: TRBD1 (5 bases). CDR1 and CDR2 from the germline V gene are LNHDA and SQIVND (reference sequence). The V end lost 4 bases, the J end lost 4 bases, and 13 bases lay between the germline ends. The CDR3 consists of 14 residues. CDR3 coding DNA: TGTGCCAGTAGTAGTCTAGGGGTCGGCTATGGCTACACCTTC. It yields the protein CASSSLGVGYGYTF. Combining the CDR3 with reference TRBV19 and TRBJ1-2 gives the whole variable domain DGGITQSPKYLFRKEGQNVTLSCEQNLNHDAMYWYRQDPGQGLRLIYYSQIVNDFQKGDIAEGYSVSREKKESFPLTVTSAQKNPTAFYLCASSSLGVGYGYTFGSGTRLTVV.

This clone was seen more than once but under ten times. The chain has TRBV4-1 and TRBJ2-1; the D is unclear. Germline V CDR1 and CDR2: MGHRA, YSYEKL. V lost 3 bases and J lost 0, with 6 bases in between. There are 14 residues in the CDR3. For the CDR3, the DNA is TGCGCCAGCAGCCATCCTAGCTCCTACAATGAGCAGTTCTTC. It is translated as CASSHPSSYNEQFF.

A single count supports this clone. This rearrangement joins TRBV20-1 to TRBJ1-2; D is possibly TRBD1 (5 bases). The CDR3 totals 13 residues. In germline, CDR1 is DFQATT, CDR2 SNEGSKA (reference sequence). V shed 3 bases and J shed 3 bases, with 11 bases lying between them. This chain's CDR3 is CSASHQGDYGYTF. CDR3 bases: TGCAGTGCTAGTCATCAGGGTGACTATGGCTACACCTTC.

J is TRBJ1-1 and V is TRBV9; possible D gene TRBD1, 5 bases. Germline V CDR1 and CDR2: SGDLS, YYNGEE. With 2 bases removed from V and 0 bases from J, the gap between germline ends came to 14 bases. CDR3 size: 16 residues. The CDR3 region is CASSVGGVAMNTEAFF. Written as DNA, the CDR3 is TGTGCCAGCAGCGTGGGAGGGGTTGCCATGAACACTGAAGCTTTCTTT.

The chain employs TRBV3-1 (or the pseudogene TRBV3-2) and TRBJ1-6; possibly TRBD1 for D (6 bases). This CDR3 comprises 15 residues. The V and J ends lost 1 base and 9 bases respectively, with 13 bases between them. Per the germline V gene, CDR1 is LGHDT and CDR2 is YNNKEL (reference sequence). CDR3 coding DNA: TGTGCCAGCAGCCAAGTCGGGGGGGCGCGTTCACCCCTCCACTTT. Its translation: CASSQVGGARSPLHF.

This sequence joins TRBV5-1 and TRBJ1-2, with 8 bases fitting TRBD1. With 4 bases clipped from V and 4 bases from J, the junction kept 9 bases outside the gene matches. Germline CDR1 reads SGHRS; CDR2 reads YFSETQ. CDR3 length: 15 amino acids. This chain's CDR3 is CASSLDRAALYGYTF. In DNA form, the CDR3 reads TGCGCCAGCAGCCTGGACAGGGCCGCTCTCTATGGCTACACCTTC.

The chain carries TRBV5-4 and TRBJ2-6; D unresolved. V lost 4 bases and J 0 bases, leaving 17 bases between the germline ends. This CDR3 is 18 amino acids long. Germline lookup yields CDR1 SGHNT and CDR2 YYREEE (reference sequence). The CDR3 DNA is TGTGCCAGCAGCCCACTCGCGCTCCTACCCTCTGGGGCCAACGTCCTGACTTTC. Its translation: CASSPLALLPSGANVLTF.

This chain uses TRBV14 with TRBJ1-4; D unresolved. V was clipped by 0 bases and J by 6 bases, with 14 bases between them. CDR3 length: 16 residues. Germline CDR1 SGHDN, CDR2 FVKESK. The CDR3 reads CASSQDGRRRDEKLFF. CDR3 in DNA: TGTGCCAGCAGCCAAGATGGTCGACGGCGGGATGAAAAACTGTTTTTT.

The chain joins TRBV2 to TRBJ2-2; 16 bases line up with TRBD2. V shed 5 bases and J 5 bases; nucleotides not matched to a gene: 8. The germline V gene has CDR1 SNHLY and CDR2 FYNNEI. The CDR3 is 18 residues long. The CDR3 sequence: CASSLGTSGGAETGELFF. The CDR3 DNA reads TGTGCCAGCAGTCTTGGGACTAGCGGGGGGGCCGAAACCGGGGAGCTGTTTTTT.

The chain has TRBV4-1 and TRBJ2-5, with 13 positions matching TRBD2. Germline V gives CDR1 MGHRA, CDR2 YSYEKL. The V gene end was trimmed by 0 bases and the J gene end by 5 bases; junction bases not matched to a gene: 9. The CDR3 has 18 amino acids. Written as DNA, the CDR3 is TGCGCCAGCAGCCAAGATCGTACTAGCGGGGGGGCCGGGGAGACCCAGTACTTC. As protein: CASSQDRTSGGAGETQYF.